This is a list of T cell receptor beta chains from one sample in a study of control samples from healthy donors and cancer patients. Repertoires were generated with immunoSEQ multiplex PCR, while TCRdb's copy carries only in-frame clones and drops some. The table lists 70,000 to 100,000 clones, 91% of them singletons. What was sequenced was blood. All receptors derive from a man between 45 and 60 years old in good health. CDR3s include the opening cysteine and the closing phenylalanine or tryptophan. The order of the fields is V gene, J gene, clone size, CDR3 protein. Clone size is stated in some rows and not others, as once, few, many or a class when expanded.

v_gene: TRBV7-8; j_gene: TRBJ1-2; abundance: -; CDR3aa: CASSLQQSYGYTF
v_gene: TRBV27; j_gene: TRBJ1-1; abundance: few; CDR3aa: CASSLSMNTEAFF
v_gene: TRBV6-5; j_gene: TRBJ1-2; abundance: -; CDR3aa: CASSYSGQSNYGYTF
v_gene: TRBV30; j_gene: TRBJ1-1; abundance: -; CDR3aa: CAWAHRDRLTEAFF
v_gene: TRBV6-2/TRBV6-3; j_gene: TRBJ2-7; abundance: -; CDR3aa: CASSYSLVIHEQYF
v_gene: TRBV7-8; j_gene: TRBJ1-2; abundance: -; CDR3aa: CASSLGQDYGYTF
v_gene: TRBV24-1; j_gene: TRBJ2-2; abundance: -; CDR3aa: CATSDLAGELFF
v_gene: TRBV9; j_gene: TRBJ2-3; abundance: -; CDR3aa: CASSVSGGATDTQYF
v_gene: TRBV5-1; j_gene: TRBJ2-1; abundance: -; CDR3aa: CASSFGTSGDEQFF
v_gene: TRBV6-6; j_gene: TRBJ1-4; abundance: -; CDR3aa: CAGQTPGEKLFF
v_gene: TRBV4-1; j_gene: TRBJ1-3; abundance: -; CDR3aa: CASSRGRAHSGNTIYF
v_gene: TRBV5-1; j_gene: TRBJ1-2; abundance: once; CDR3aa: CASSLGPGRYGYTF
v_gene: TRBV2; j_gene: TRBJ2-2; abundance: -; CDR3aa: CASSVWGNTGELFF
v_gene: TRBV19; j_gene: TRBJ1-5; abundance: -; CDR3aa: CASKEEVGSSPQHF
v_gene: TRBV12-5; j_gene: TRBJ2-3; abundance: -; CDR3aa: CASGYGQLTDTQYF
v_gene: TRBV29-1; j_gene: TRBJ2-5; abundance: once; CDR3aa: CSVEWSETQYF
v_gene: TRBV3-1/TRBV3-2; j_gene: TRBJ1-5; abundance: -; CDR3aa: CASSQQVNQPQHF
v_gene: TRBV29-1; j_gene: TRBJ1-2; abundance: -; CDR3aa: CSVSTGGNGYTF
v_gene: TRBV5-5; j_gene: TRBJ2-1; abundance: -; CDR3aa: CASSFSLGVLYNEQFF
v_gene: TRBV11-1; j_gene: TRBJ1-2; abundance: -; CDR3aa: CASSLGRRLGDGGYTF
v_gene: TRBV7-2; j_gene: TRBJ2-5; abundance: few; CDR3aa: CASTQLGAVTETQYF
v_gene: TRBV5-1; j_gene: TRBJ1-1; abundance: -; CDR3aa: CASSLNFGPTEAFF
v_gene: TRBV25-1; j_gene: TRBJ1-4; abundance: -; CDR3aa: CASSDGRVKKLFF
v_gene: TRBV7-9; j_gene: TRBJ2-1; abundance: once; CDR3aa: CASSLIDNEQFF